A single sample gave rise to the 24 T cell receptor beta chains below, sequenced in a study of beta chain features in type 1 diabetes. Reverse transcription of all isolated RNA meant that expressed TCRB transcripts were sequenced. Sequenced by immunoSEQ multiplex PCR; TCRdb stores in-frame clones only, minus some. Here the sample spans approximately 250,000 clones, 14% being singletons. What was sequenced was naive CD4+ T cells from blood. All receptors come from a woman aged 40 to 50 in good health.

This clone was seen only a few times. The chain uses TRBV4-1 and TRBJ1-6; TRBD1 aligns across 10 bases. The CDR3 is made up of 16 amino acids. Trimming removed 3 bases from V and 5 bases from J; junction bases left unmatched: 4. Per germline, CDR1 MGHRA and CDR2 YSYEKL. CDR3 region: CASSQGQGRDNSPLHF. The CDR3 region has the DNA TGCGCCAGCAGCCAGGGACAGGGGAGGGATAATTCACCCCTCCACTTT.

This clone has more than one count but fewer than ten. The V call is TRBV5-6, the J call TRBJ2-5, with 10 bases aligning to TRBD1. The J segment lost 4 bases and the V segment lost 4 bases, leaving 13 bases of the junction unmatched. The CDR3 is 17 amino acids. Per germline, CDR1 SGHDT and CDR2 YYEEEE. Here the CDR3 DNA reads TGTGCCAGCAGCGGGGGGCTGGACAGGGGGAACCGAGAGACCCAGTACTTC. Amino acid sequence: CASSGGLDRGNRETQYF.

This clone was counted only a few times. V usage is TRBV6-1 and J usage is TRBJ2-1, with 7 bases that match TRBD1. The CDR3 runs to 15 residues. V shed 1 base, J shed 6 bases, and the junction held 6 bases outside the gene matches. Germline-derived CDR1 and CDR2 are MNHNS and SASEGT. The CDR3 nucleotides are TGTGCCAGCAGTGAAGTACAGGGGATAAGCAATGAGCAGTTCTTC. Residues: CASSEVQGISNEQFF.

This clone has more than one count but fewer than ten. The chain joins TRBV5-4 to TRBJ2-3, with no clear D. Trimming left V 0 bases short and J 7 bases short, with 6 bases between. Germline V gene data show CDR1 as SGHNT and CDR2 as YYREEE (reference sequence). This CDR3 has 12 amino acids. The CDR3 protein is CASSLDSNTQYF. The CDR3 DNA reads as TGTGCCAGCAGCTTGGATTCAAATACGCAGTATTTT. The full variable domain, with the rest looked up from reference TRBV5-4 and TRBJ2-3, is ETGVTQSPTHLIKTRGQQVTLRCSSQSGHNTVSWYQQALGQGPQFIFQYYREEENGRGNFPPRFSGLQFPNYSSELNVNALELDDSALYLCASSLDSNTQYFGPGTRLTVL.

This clone was counted between two and nine times. Other nucleotide sequences in the sample specify the same CDR3. This chain uses TRBV18 with TRBJ1-5; unclear D gene. Trimming removed 2 bases at V and 0 bases at J, with 5 bases between. The CDR3 runs to 14 residues. Germline loops: CDR1 KGHSH, CDR2 LQKENI. CDR3 bases: TGTGCCAGCTCACCAGTTTATAGCAATCAGCCCCAGCATTTT. Translation gives CASSPVYSNQPQHF.

In its sample, this clone was seen a few times. The chain has TRBV27 and TRBJ1-5, with a possible D match to TRBD1 (6 bases). Germline-derived CDR1 and CDR2 are MNHEY and SMNVEV (reference sequence). The CDR3 runs 17 residues. The V end lost 6 bases, the J end lost 0 bases, and 18 bases lay between the germline ends. CDR3 DNA: TGTGCCAGCAGGGGGTCGCAGGGGTCTCATAGCAATCAGCCCCAGCATTTT. Translation: CASRGSQGSHSNQPQHF.

This clone was recorded a few times. V and J are TRBV19 and TRBJ1-3, with 9 positions matching TRBD1. V lost 8 bases and J lost 0; bases outside the gene matches: 2. This CDR3 region has 14 residues. Germline assignment: CDR1 LNHDA and CDR2 SQIVND (reference sequence). In nucleotides, the CDR3 is TGTGCCAGTTGGACAGGGGACTCTGGAAACACCATATATTTT. Translation gives CASWTGDSGNTIYF.

This clone occurred many times. This rearrangement joins TRBV18 to TRBJ1-1; D is possibly TRBD1 (5 bases). Looked up from germline, CDR1 is KGHSH and CDR2 is LQKENI. The CDR3 is made up of 12 amino acids. Trimming removed 8 bases from V and 5 bases from J, with 12 bases in between. CDR3 nucleotide sequence: TGTGCCAGCCTGATGGGGGGTACTGAAGCTTTCTTT. It translates to CASLMGGTEAFF.

The J gene is TRBJ2-3, the V gene TRBV5-1; 9 positions match TRBD2. V lost 5 bases to trimming and J lost 2 bases; unmatched junction nucleotides: 6. The CDR3 extends over 15 amino acids. Germline values: CDR1 SGHRS, CDR2 YFSETQ. DNA for the CDR3: TGCGCCAGCAGGCAGCGGGGGGCCGCCACAGATACGCAGTATTTT. As protein: CASRQRGAATDTQYF.

This clone was observed a handful of times. The J gene is TRBJ1-6, the V gene TRBV7-2; possibly TRBD1 for D (6 bases). Germline V gene sequence: CDR1 SGHTA, CDR2 FQGNSA. The ends were cut back, 2 bases at V and 10 bases at J, with 6 bases in the middle. This CDR3 region has 12 residues. The CDR3 sequence is CASSLRGSPLHF. CDR3 coding DNA: TGTGCCAGCAGCTTAAGGGGGTCACCCCTCCACTTT.

The chain carries TRBV28 and TRBJ1-1, with a possible D match to TRBD1 (5 bases). Germline CDR1 MDHEN, CDR2 SYDVKM. The CDR3 has 14 residues. The ends were cut back, 4 bases at V and 0 bases at J, with 9 bases in the middle. CDR3 in amino acids: CASSYSRVNTEAFF. The CDR3 DNA is TGTGCCAGCAGTTACTCCAGGGTGAACACTGAAGCTTTCTTT.

The V call is TRBV7-2, the J call TRBJ2-3; a weak D match, TRBD2 (5 bases). Germline assignment: CDR1 SGHTA and CDR2 FQGNSA. This CDR3 is built from 16 residues. The V end was cut by 7 bases, the J end by 0 bases, with 17 bases between. CDR3 amino acids: CASTPPTTGSTDTQYF. CDR3 DNA: TGTGCCAGCACCCCACCGACTACCGGGAGCACAGATACGCAGTATTTT.

This rearrangement joins TRBV11-2 to TRBJ2-5; D is unclear. The germline V gene encodes CDR1 SGHAT and CDR2 FQNNGV. The V gene lost 1 base and the J gene lost 0 bases, with 6 bases spanning the gap. There are 14 residues in the CDR3. The CDR3 spells CASSLVQNQETQYF. The CDR3 DNA reads TGTGCCAGCAGCTTAGTACAGAACCAAGAGACCCAGTACTTC.

This clone showed up many times. The rearrangement joins TRBV29-1 to TRBJ2-1; D may be TRBD1 (6 bases). The germline V gene has CDR1 SQVTM and CDR2 ANQGSEA. The CDR3 totals 13 residues. Trimming took off 5 bases at V and 5 bases at J, with 13 bases between the two ends. The CDR3 DNA reads TGCAGCGTTTCATGGCAGGGGAACAATGAGCAGTTCTTC. It translates to CSVSWQGNNEQFF.

This clone showed up just a few times. J is TRBJ2-3 and V is TRBV6-5; D perhaps matches TRBD2 (6 bases). Germline CDR1 reads MNHEY; CDR2 reads SVGAGI. Trimming pared 6 bases from V and 2 bases from J, leaving 15 bases between. The CDR3 spans 15 residues. Here the CDR3 reads CASSPAGDHTDTQYF. The CDR3 DNA is TGTGCCAGCAGCCCAGCGGGTGACCACACAGATACGCAGTATTTT.

This clone was counted between two and nine times. The rearrangement joins TRBV28 to TRBJ1-5; D gene ambiguous. Trimming took off 6 bases at V and 3 bases at J, with 6 bases between the two ends. Germline V CDR1 and CDR2: MDHEN, SYDVKM. This CDR3 region has 12 residues. This chain's CDR3 is CASRTYNQPQHF. The DNA for the CDR3 is TGTGCCAGCAGAACCTACAATCAGCCCCAGCATTTT.

The chain combines TRBV6-5 with TRBJ2-4; D possibly corresponds to TRBD1 (5 bases). In germline, CDR1 is MNHEY, CDR2 SVGAGI. This CDR3 region has 15 residues. The V end was cut by 6 bases, the J end by 7 bases, with 19 bases between. The CDR3: CASRTQGGQGNIQYF. The CDR3 DNA follows: TGTGCCAGCAGAACCCAGGGTGGCCAAGGGAACATTCAGTACTTC.

This clone showed up just a few times. V usage is TRBV19 and J usage is TRBJ2-5; D is perhaps TRBD1 (6 bases). The germline V gene encodes CDR1 LNHDA and CDR2 SQIVND (reference sequence). The V end was cut by 5 bases, the J end by 5 bases, with 18 bases between. The CDR3 is 15 amino acids. The CDR3 nucleotides read TGTGCCAGTAGTGCTCGGGACACACGAGGGGAGACCCAGTACTTC. Its translation: CASSARDTRGETQYF.

The chain couples TRBV28 to TRBJ1-3; D is unresolved. Trimming pared 3 bases from V and 3 bases from J, leaving 12 bases between. CDR1 is MDHEN and CDR2 is SYDVKM in the germline V gene. This CDR3 has 15 amino acids. CDR3 nucleotide sequence: TGTGCCAGCAGTTTGCCGGAGGTTGGTGGAAACACCATATATTTT. Its protein product is CASSLPEVGGNTIYF.

A remark on this clone: Other DNA sequences of this sample code for an identical CDR3. The chain is built from TRBV15 and TRBJ2-3, with D tentatively TRBD1 (6 bases). V was clipped by 6 bases and J by 1 base, with 14 bases between them. This CDR3 is 15 amino acids long. From germline, CDR1 is LNHNV and CDR2 YYDKDF (reference sequence). The CDR3, as DNA: TGTGCCACCAGGGCCCAGACAGGACGCACAGATACGCAGTATTTT. It is translated as CATRAQTGRTDTQYF.

The CDR3 region is CASSPGPGRGSTGELFF. The CDR3 bases are TGTGCCAGCAGCCCTGGACCCGGTCGGGGGTCCACCGGGGAGCTGTTTTTT. This chain links TRBV7-2 with TRBJ2-2; TRBD2 is a possible D gene (6 bases). The V end lost 5 bases, the J end lost 4 bases, and 20 bases lay between the germline ends. CDR3 size: 17 residues. CDR1 is SGHTA and CDR2 is FQGNSA in the germline V gene.

This chain connects TRBV7-9 to TRBJ1-5, with 11 bases lining up with TRBD1. The ends lost 5 bases at V and 2 bases at J; junction bases unmatched: 8. Germline CDR1 reads SEHNR; CDR2 reads FQNEAQ (reference sequence). This CDR3 contains 17 residues. CDR3 loop: CASSQGQGGSGNQPQHF. The CDR3 nucleotides read TGTGCCAGCAGCCAGGGACAGGGGGGCAGCGGCAATCAGCCCCAGCATTTT.

In its sample, this clone was seen a few times. This rearrangement joins TRBV10-3 to TRBJ1-1; tentatively, D is TRBD1 (6 bases). From germline, CDR1 is ENHRY and CDR2 SYGVKD. This CDR3 contains 13 residues. Trimming stripped 6 bases from V and 1 base from J, with 9 bases between. The CDR3 sequence is CAISIQGNTEAFF. In nucleotides, the CDR3 is TGTGCCATCAGCATACAGGGGAACACTGAAGCTTTCTTT.

The J gene is TRBJ2-3, the V gene TRBV19; possible D gene TRBD1, 6 bases. The CDR3 length is 15 residues. The V end was cut by 3 bases, the J end by 1 base, with 11 bases between. CDR1 and CDR2 (germline): LNHDA, SQIVND (reference sequence). The CDR3 sequence: CASSIGTSRTDTQYF. The CDR3 region has the DNA TGTGCCAGTAGTATTGGGACAAGCCGCACAGATACGCAGTATTTT.